This entry concerns a single TCR beta chain. What it binds is not known. The data stem from a study of cytomegalovirus exposure and HLA in healthy donors. Primers: 60 Vbeta forward and 13 Jbeta reverse. Methods used by the authors: In a later analysis, about 9.9 million of tens of millions of unique beta chains occurred in at least two donors. Profiled with immunoSEQ multiplex PCR; TCRdb holds only in-frame clones, not every one. V and J calls and clone size are given by that table; D and trimming were obtained from the DNA. The sample contains 150,000 to 200,000 clones, approximately 86% of which appear only once. CDR1 and CDR2 (germline): SNHLY, FYNNEI. Trimming at V came to 5 bases and at J to 7 bases, leaving 5 bases not matched to a gene. The CDR3 length is 14 residues. Study outcomes and limitations: Roughly uniform sequencing depth across donors was assumed, possibly incorrectly. Cytomegalovirus status, reportedly, was diagnosed with high specificity and sensitivity by the classifier.

This clonotype originated in a woman between 18 and 30 years old in good health and CMV-seronegative. V usage is TRBV2 and J usage is TRBJ2-2, with 9 bases lining up with TRBD1. Sequences were obtained from PBMCs. The CDR3 DNA is TGTGCCAGCAGTCACAGGGGGCAGGGCGGGGAGCTGTTTTTT. It specifies CASSHRGQGGELFF. Complete variable domain (other parts from reference TRBV2 and TRBJ2-2): EPEVTQTPSHQVTQMGQEVILRCVPISNHLYFYWYRQILGQKVEFLVSFYNNEISEKSEIFDDQFSVERPDGSNFTLKIRSTKLEDSAMYFCASSHRGQGGELFFGEGSRLTVL.